This T cell receptor (beta chain) was identified during a study of graft-versus-host responses after intestinal transplantation. Study background: After anti-thymocyte globulin induction, recipients took tacrolimus and steroids for approximately 3 years. Study-level points and caveats: Within the allografts of patients who had graft-donor T cell macrochimerism, graft-versus-host to host-versus-graft clonal ratios were high. Among circulating GvH clones, peak levels were associated with early post-transplant declines in HvG clones. Recipient bone marrow held GvH clones, some seen earlier in ileum or blood.

Concerning this clone: Antigen unknown.

The repertoire was sequenced with immunoSEQ multiplex PCR; TCRdb's copy has only in-frame clones and lacks some. The sample holds 6,500 to 8,500 clones, around 68% seen once. The V gene's germline CDR1 is SNHLY and CDR2 FYNNEI. The CDR3 is made up of 17 amino acids. V was cut by 6 bases and J by 0 bases, with 15 bases left in between. Processing released intraepithelial and lamina propria lymphocytes from the graft tissue. The chain has TRBV2 and TRBJ2-6; D perhaps matches TRBD1 (6 bases). Sequencing was performed on ileum tissue, taken approximately 50 days after transplant. The clonotype was recovered from a human patient who received an intestinal transplant, so some T cells may come from the graft donor. The chain's CDR3 is CASSINKGGSGANVLTF. The CDR3 DNA reads as TGTGCCAGCAGCATCAATAAAGGGGGCTCTGGGGCCAACGTCCTGACTTTC.